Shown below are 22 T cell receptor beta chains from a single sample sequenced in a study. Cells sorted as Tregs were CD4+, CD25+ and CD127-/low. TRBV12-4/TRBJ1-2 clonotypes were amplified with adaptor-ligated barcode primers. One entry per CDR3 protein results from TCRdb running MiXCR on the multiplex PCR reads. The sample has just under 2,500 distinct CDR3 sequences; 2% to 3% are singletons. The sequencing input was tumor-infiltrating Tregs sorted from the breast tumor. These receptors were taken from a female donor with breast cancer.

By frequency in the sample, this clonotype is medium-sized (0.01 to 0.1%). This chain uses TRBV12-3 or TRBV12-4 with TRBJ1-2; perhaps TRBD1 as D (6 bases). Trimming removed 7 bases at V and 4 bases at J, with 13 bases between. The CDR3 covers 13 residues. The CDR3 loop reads CASNRDAGYGYTF. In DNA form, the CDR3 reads TGTGCCAGCAACAGGGACGCTGGCTATGGCTACACCTTC.

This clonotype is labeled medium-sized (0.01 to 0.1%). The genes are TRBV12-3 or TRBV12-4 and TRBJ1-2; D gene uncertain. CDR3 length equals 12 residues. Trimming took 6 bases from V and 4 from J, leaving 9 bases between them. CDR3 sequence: CASSDTGYGYTF. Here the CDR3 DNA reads TGTGCCAGCAGCGACACCGGCTATGGCTACACCTTC.

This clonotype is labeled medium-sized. CDR3 nucleotides: TGTGCGTTGGAGCGCAACTATGGCTACACCTTC. Its protein is CALERNYGYTF. V and J are TRBV12-3 or TRBV12-4 and TRBJ1-2, with unresolved D. The CDR3 spans 11 residues.

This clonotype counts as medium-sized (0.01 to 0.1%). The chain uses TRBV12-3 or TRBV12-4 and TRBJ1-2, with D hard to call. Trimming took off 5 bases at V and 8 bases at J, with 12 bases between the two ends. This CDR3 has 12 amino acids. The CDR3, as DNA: TGTGCCAGCAGTCCGTCAGGTCGGGGCTACACCTTC. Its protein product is CASSPSGRGYTF.

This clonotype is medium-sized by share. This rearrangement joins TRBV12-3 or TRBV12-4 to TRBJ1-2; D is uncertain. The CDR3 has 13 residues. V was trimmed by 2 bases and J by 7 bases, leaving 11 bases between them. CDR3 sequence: CASSLMGSGGYTF. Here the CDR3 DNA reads TGTGCCAGCAGTTTAATGGGATCCGGTGGCTACACCTTC.

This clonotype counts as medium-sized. The CDR3 DNA follows: TGTGCCAGCAGTTTAGGACAGGTCTATGGCTACACCTTC. As protein: CASSLGQVYGYTF. The chain employs TRBV12-3 or TRBV12-4 and TRBJ1-2, with D possibly TRBD1 on 6 matching bases. With 1 base removed from V and 4 bases from J, the gap between germline ends came to 7 bases. CDR3 length: 13 amino acids.

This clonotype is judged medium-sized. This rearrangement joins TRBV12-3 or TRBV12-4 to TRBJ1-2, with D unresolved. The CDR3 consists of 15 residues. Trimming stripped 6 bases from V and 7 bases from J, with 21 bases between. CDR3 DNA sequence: TGTGCCAGCAGCCCGACATGGGAGCTCGGGCGTGGCTACACCTTC. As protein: CASSPTWELGRGYTF.

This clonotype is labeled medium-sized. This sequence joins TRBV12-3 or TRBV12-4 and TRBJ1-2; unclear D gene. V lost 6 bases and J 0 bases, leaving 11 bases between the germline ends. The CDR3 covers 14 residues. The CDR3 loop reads CASSTVPANYGYTF. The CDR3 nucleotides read TGTGCCAGCAGCACCGTACCGGCTAACTATGGCTACACCTTC.

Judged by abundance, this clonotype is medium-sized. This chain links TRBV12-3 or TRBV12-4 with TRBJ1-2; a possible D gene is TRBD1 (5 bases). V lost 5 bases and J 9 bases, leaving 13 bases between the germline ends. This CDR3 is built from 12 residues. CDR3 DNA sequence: TGTGCCAGCAGTCAAGACAGTTTGAGCTACACCTTC. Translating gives CASSQDSLSYTF.

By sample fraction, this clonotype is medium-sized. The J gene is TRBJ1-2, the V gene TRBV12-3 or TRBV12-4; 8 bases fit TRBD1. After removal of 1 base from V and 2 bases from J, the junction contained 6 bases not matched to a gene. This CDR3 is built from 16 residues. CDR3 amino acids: CASSLVQTGANYGYTF. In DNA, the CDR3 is TGTGCCAGCAGTTTAGTTCAGACAGGGGCAAACTATGGCTACACCTTC.

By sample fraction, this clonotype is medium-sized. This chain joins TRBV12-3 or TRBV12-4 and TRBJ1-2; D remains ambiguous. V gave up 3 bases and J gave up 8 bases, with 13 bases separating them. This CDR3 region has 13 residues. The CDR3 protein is CASSFRGVNGYTF. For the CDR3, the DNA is TGTGCCAGCAGTTTCCGGGGAGTTAACGGCTACACCTTC.

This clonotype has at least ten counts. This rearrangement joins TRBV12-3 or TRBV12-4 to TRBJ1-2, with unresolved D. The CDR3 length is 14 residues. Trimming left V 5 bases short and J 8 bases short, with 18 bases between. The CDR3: CASSQMVEGGGYTF. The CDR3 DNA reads TGTGCCAGCAGTCAAATGGTAGAGGGAGGAGGCTACACCTTC.

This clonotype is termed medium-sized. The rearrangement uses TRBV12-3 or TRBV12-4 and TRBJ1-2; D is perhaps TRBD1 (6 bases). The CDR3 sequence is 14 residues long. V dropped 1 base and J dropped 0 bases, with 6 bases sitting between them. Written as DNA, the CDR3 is TGTGCCAGCAGTTTAGGGGACACTAACTATGGCTACACCTTC. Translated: CASSLGDTNYGYTF.

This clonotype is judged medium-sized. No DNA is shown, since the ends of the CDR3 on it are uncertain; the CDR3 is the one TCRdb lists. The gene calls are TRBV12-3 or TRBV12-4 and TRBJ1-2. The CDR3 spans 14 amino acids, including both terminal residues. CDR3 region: CASSSSKQIGGYTF.

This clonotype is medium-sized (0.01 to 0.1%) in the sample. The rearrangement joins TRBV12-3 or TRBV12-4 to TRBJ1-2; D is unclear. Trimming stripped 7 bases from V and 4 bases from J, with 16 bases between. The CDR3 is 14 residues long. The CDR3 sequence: CASNPAHGIYGYTF. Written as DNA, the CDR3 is TGTGCCAGCAATCCTGCGCACGGGATCTATGGCTACACCTTC.

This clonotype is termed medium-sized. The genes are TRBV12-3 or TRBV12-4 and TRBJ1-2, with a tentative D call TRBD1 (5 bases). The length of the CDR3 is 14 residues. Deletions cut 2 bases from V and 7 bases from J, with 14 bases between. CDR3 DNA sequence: TGTGCCAGCAGTTTAAGGCAGGGCTTAGGTGGCTACACCTTC. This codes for CASSLRQGLGGYTF.

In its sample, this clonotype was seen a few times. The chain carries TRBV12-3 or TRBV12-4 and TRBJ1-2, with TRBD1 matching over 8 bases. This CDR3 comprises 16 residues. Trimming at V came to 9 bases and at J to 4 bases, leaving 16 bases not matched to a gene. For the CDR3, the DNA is TGTGCCAGTAATGGACAGGGAGACATGGTAGGCTATGGCTACACCTTC. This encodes CASNGQGDMVGYGYTF.

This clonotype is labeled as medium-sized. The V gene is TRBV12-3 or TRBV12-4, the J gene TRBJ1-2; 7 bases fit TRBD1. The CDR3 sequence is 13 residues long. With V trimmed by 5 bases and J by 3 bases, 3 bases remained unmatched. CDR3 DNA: TGTGCCAGCAGTAATGGACAGGACTATGGCTACACCTTC. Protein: CASSNGQDYGYTF.

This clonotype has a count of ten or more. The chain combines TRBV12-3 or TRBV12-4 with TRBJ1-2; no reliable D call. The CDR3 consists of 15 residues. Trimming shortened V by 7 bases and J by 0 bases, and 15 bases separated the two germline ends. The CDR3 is CASTLGPPANYGYTF. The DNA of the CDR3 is TGTGCCAGCACCTTGGGCCCACCAGCTAACTATGGCTACACCTTC.

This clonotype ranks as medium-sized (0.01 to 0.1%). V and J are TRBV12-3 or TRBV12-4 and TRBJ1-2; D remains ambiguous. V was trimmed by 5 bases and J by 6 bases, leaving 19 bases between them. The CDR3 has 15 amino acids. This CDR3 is CASSPSGNRGHGYTF. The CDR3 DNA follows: TGTGCCAGCAGTCCCTCGGGGAACCGTGGGCATGGCTACACCTTC.

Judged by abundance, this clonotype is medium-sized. The CDR3 is CASSWDRVDYGYTF. Written as DNA, the CDR3 is TGTGCCAGCAGTTGGGACAGGGTAGACTATGGCTACACCTTC. The rearrangement joins TRBV12-3 or TRBV12-4 to TRBJ1-2; 9 bases fit TRBD1. The CDR3 spans 14 residues. Trimming cost V 4 bases and J 3 bases; bases outside gene matches: 3.

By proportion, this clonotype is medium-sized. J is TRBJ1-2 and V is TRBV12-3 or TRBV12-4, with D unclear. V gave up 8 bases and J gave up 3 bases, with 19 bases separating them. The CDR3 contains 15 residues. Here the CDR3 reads CASSRSLTAYYGYTF. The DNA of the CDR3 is TGTGCCAGCTCCCGTTCTTTGACGGCCTACTATGGCTACACCTTC.